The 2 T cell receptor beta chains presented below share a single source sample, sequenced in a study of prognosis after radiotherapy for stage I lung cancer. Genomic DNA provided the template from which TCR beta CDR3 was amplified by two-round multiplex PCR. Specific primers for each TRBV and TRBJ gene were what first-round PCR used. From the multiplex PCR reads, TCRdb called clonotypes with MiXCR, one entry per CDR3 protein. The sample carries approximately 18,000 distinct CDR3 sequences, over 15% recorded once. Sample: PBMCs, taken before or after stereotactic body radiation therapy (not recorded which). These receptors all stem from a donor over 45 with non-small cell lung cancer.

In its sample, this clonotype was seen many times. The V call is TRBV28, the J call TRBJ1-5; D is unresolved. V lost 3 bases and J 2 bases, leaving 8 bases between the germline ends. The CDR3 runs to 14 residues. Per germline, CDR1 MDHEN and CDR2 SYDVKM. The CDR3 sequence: CASSLVRGNQPQHF. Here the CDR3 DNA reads TGTGCCAGCAGTTTGGTAAGGGGCAATCAGCCCCAGCATTTT.

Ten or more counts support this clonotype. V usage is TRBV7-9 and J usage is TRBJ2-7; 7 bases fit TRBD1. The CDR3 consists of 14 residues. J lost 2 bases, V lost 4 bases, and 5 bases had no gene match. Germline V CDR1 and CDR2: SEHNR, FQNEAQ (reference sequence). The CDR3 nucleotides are TGTGCCAGCAGCTCTGGGACAGCTACCTACGAGCAGTACTTC. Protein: CASSSGTATYEQYF. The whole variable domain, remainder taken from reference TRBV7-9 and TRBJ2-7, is DTGVSQNPRHKITKRGQNVTFRCDPISEHNRLYWYRQTLGQGPEFLTYFQNEAQLEKSRLLSDRFSAERPKGSFSTLEIQRTEQGDSAMYLCASSSGTATYEQYFGPGTRLTVT.